These 16 T cell receptor beta chains were all obtained from the same sample, sequenced in a study of blood T cells in healthy people across ages. Then a second PCR, running about 6 to 11 cycles, was carried out with a sample-barcoded 5' primer and a J-beta primer mix. MiXCR, applied by TCRdb to the 5' RACE reads, yields one record per CDR3 protein. The sample lists about 670,000 distinct CDR3 sequences, under 65% occurring once. Input material: blood. The receptors come from a woman aged 80 or over in good health.

This clonotype was seen just once. The V call is TRBV27, the J call TRBJ1-5, with D perhaps matching TRBD1 (5 bases). This CDR3 spans 14 amino acids. Trimming pared 6 bases from V and 2 bases from J, leaving 11 bases between. Germline V gene lookup returns CDR1 MNHEY and CDR2 SMNVEV (reference sequence). The CDR3 reads CASRGEKGNQPQHF. CDR3 in DNA: TGTGCCAGCAGGGGGGAAAAAGGCAATCAGCCCCAGCATTTT.

The rearrangement uses TRBV20-1 and TRBJ2-1; 10 nucleotides line up with TRBD2. This CDR3 has 14 amino acids. V shed 6 bases and J 8 bases; nucleotides not matched to a gene: 10. CDR1 and CDR2 from the germline V gene are DFQATT and SNEGSKA (reference sequence). Here the CDR3 reads CSASTSGWGDEQFF. For the CDR3, the DNA is TGCAGTGCGTCGACTAGCGGGTGGGGCGATGAGCAGTTCTTC.

This clonotype was recorded a few times. The gene calls are TRBV7-2 and TRBJ1-1; 7 bases agree with TRBD1. The V gene end was trimmed by 5 bases and the J gene end by 5 bases; junction bases not matched to a gene: 8. CDR3 length equals 14 residues. Germline V gene data show CDR1 as SGHTA and CDR2 as FQGNSA. CDR3 coding DNA: TGTGCCAGCAGCAGAGAGGGGGCTGTAACTGAAGCTTTCTTT. It codes for CASSREGAVTEAFF. Complete variable domain (other parts from reference TRBV7-2 and TRBJ1-1): GAGVSQSPSNKVTEKGKDVELRCDPISGHTALYWYRQSLGQGLEFLIYFQGNSAPDKSGLPSDRFSAERTGGSVSTLTIQRTQQEDSAVYLCASSREGAVTEAFFGQGTRLTVV.

This chain links TRBV27 with TRBJ2-7, with 8 positions matching TRBD2. Trimming removed 3 bases from V and 6 bases from J; junction bases left unmatched: 4. This CDR3 spans 13 amino acids. Germline CDR1 and CDR2: MNHEY and SMNVEV (reference sequence). CDR3 nucleotides: TGTGCCAGCAGTTTCAGCGGGAGAATCGAGCAGTACTTC. Translating it yields CASSFSGRIEQYF.

The sample holds many counts of this clonotype. The CDR3 DNA sequence: TGTGCCAGCACACGGAGAGGAGAGACCCAGTACTTC. This codes for CASTRRGETQYF. The gene calls are TRBV6-2 or TRBV6-3 and TRBJ2-5, with D unclear. The CDR3 runs to 12 residues. V was trimmed by 7 bases and J by 4 bases, leaving 10 bases between them. CDR1 is MNHEY and CDR2 is SVGEGT in the germline V gene.

This clonotype was picked up many times. This chain joins TRBV6-6 and TRBJ2-3; the match to TRBD1 covers 8 bases. There are 17 residues in the CDR3. With V trimmed by 0 bases and J by 6 bases, 11 bases remained unmatched. Germline CDR1 is MNHNY and CDR2 is SVGAGI (reference sequence). The CDR3 DNA is TGTGCCAGCAGTTACTCCCGACAGGGGCTTACGGCGGATACGCAGTATTTT. Translating it yields CASSYSRQGLTADTQYF.

About this clonotype: A clone one base away is much larger, so this may be a read error. This chain uses TRBV5-1 with TRBJ2-7; D is ambiguous. V lost 4 bases, J lost 3 bases, and 11 bases lay in between. The CDR3 runs 13 residues. CDR1 SGHRS and CDR2 YFSETQ come from the germline V gene. The CDR3 here is CASSAGPSYEQYF. CDR3 nucleotide sequence: TGCGCCAGCAGCGCCGGACCGAGCTACGAGCAGTACTTC. Variable domain in full (rest from reference TRBV5-1 and TRBJ2-7): KAGVTQTPRYLIKTRGQQVTLSCSPISGHRSVSWYQQTPGQGLQFLFEYFSETQRNKGNFPGRFSGRQFSNSRSEMNVSTLELGDSALYLCASSAGPSYEQYFGPGTRLTVT.

In its sample, this clonotype was seen many times. This chain links TRBV20-1 with TRBJ2-6; no firm D call. There are 11 residues in the CDR3. CDR1 and CDR2 from the germline V gene are DFQATT and SNEGSKA (reference sequence). V lost 5 bases and J 5 bases, leaving 4 bases between the germline ends. CDR3 coding DNA: TGCAGTGCTGGTCGGGCCAACGTCCTGACTTTC. Translation gives CSAGRANVLTF.

V and J are TRBV13 and TRBJ1-5, with 9 positions matching TRBD1. Germline V gene sequence: CDR1 PRHDT, CDR2 FYEKMQ (reference sequence). This CDR3 is 15 amino acids long. The V segment lost 2 bases and the J segment 4 bases; nucleotides outside the gene matches: 3. The chain's CDR3 is CASSLRGTGNQPQHF. CDR3 sequence (DNA): TGTGCCAGCAGCTTACGAGGGACAGGGAATCAGCCCCAGCATTTT. The full variable domain, in which reference TRBV13 and TRBJ1-5 provide the parts outside the CDR3, is AAGVIQSPRHLIKEKRETATLKCYPIPRHDTVYWYQQGPGQDPQFLISFYEKMQSDKGSIPDRFSAQQFSDYHSELNMSSLELGDSALYFCASSLRGTGNQPQHFGDGTRLSIL.

The CDR3 protein is CASSEQGGATGEQFF. CDR3 DNA: TGTGCCAGCAGTGAACAGGGGGGGGCTACAGGTGAGCAGTTCTTC. The chain employs TRBV6-1 and TRBJ2-1; either TRBD1 or TRBD2 may supply D (7 bases each). The germline V gene encodes CDR1 MNHNS and CDR2 SASEGT. CDR3 length: 15 amino acids. The V and J ends lost 2 bases and 9 bases respectively, with 17 bases between them.

V is TRBV29-1 and J is TRBJ2-3; D might be TRBD1 or TRBD2, each matching 5 bases. The CDR3 totals 12 residues. Germline V gene lookup returns CDR1 SQVTM and CDR2 ANQGSEA. Trimming removed 1 base at V and 5 bases at J, with 7 bases between. The CDR3 nucleotides are TGCAGCGTTGAAGGGGACGTAGATACGCAGTATTTT. This translates into CSVEGDVDTQYF.

This clonotype was seen a handful of times. The chain is built from TRBV10-3 and TRBJ2-3; D gene unclear. The CDR3 loop spans 11 amino acids. With 2 bases removed from V and 5 bases from J, the gap between germline ends came to 2 bases. Germline V gene sequence: CDR1 ENHRY, CDR2 SYGVKD. Here the CDR3 reads CAISEKDTQYF. DNA of the CDR3: TGTGCCATCAGTGAGAAAGATACGCAGTATTTT.

This clonotype was seen many times. The gene calls are TRBV12-3 or TRBV12-4 and TRBJ2-3; D might be TRBD2 (6 bases). The length of the CDR3 is 13 residues. Trimming left V 6 bases short and J 3 bases short, with 10 bases between. CDR3 in DNA: TGTGCCAGCAGCCCCCGGGGGACAGATACGCAGTATTTT. It translates to CASSPRGTDTQYF.

This clonotype turned up a few times. The J gene is TRBJ2-3, the V gene TRBV7-8; D may match TRBD1 or TRBD2 (5 bases each). Germline assignment: CDR1 SGHVS and CDR2 FQNEAQ. With 7 bases removed from V and 5 bases from J, the gap between germline ends came to 22 bases. The CDR3 covers 16 residues. CDR3 protein: CASTRRGEVGGDTQYF. The CDR3 bases are TGTGCCAGCACCCGGCGAGGCGAGGTTGGGGGAGATACGCAGTATTTT.

This clonotype was recorded a few times. This may be a read error, as it is one base from a much larger clone. The V gene is TRBV28, the J gene TRBJ2-1; a weak D match, TRBD1 (6 bases). V gave up 4 bases and J gave up 8 bases, with 18 bases separating them. Germline CDR1 and CDR2: MDHEN and SYDVKM. The CDR3 is made up of 15 amino acids. This CDR3 reads CASSSGSRGSDEQFF. CDR3 sequence (DNA): TGTGCCAGCAGTTCTGGGAGCAGGGGCTCGGATGAGCAGTTCTTC.

The chain combines TRBV28 with TRBJ2-4; a weak D match, TRBD1 (7 bases). Between the trimmed V and J ends, which lost 2 bases and 0 bases, there was a span of 17 bases. The germline gives CDR1 MDHEN, CDR2 SYDVKM. The CDR3 consists of 18 residues. The CDR3 DNA follows: TGTGCCAGCAGTTTACGCGGGACAGCCTTTTTAGCCAAAAACATTCAGTACTTC. Amino acid sequence: CASSLRGTAFLAKNIQYF.